This T cell receptor beta chain was profiled in a study of T cells in Graves' hyperthyroidism and ophthalmopathy. As concerns this clonotype: The antigen is unknown.

Amplification of TCR beta CDR3 regions used RNA as the template. First-round RT-PCR targeting the TCR CDR3 was performed with the HTBI primer set. MiXCR was run by TCRdb on the multiplex PCR reads, yielding one entry per CDR3 protein. The sample comprises approximately 380,000 distinct CDR3 sequences, over 12% of which are singletons, and around 28% rests with the top ten. Study-wide results and limits: A model using 13 V-J features told ophthalmopathy apart from stable hyperthyroidism.

Each diagnosis drew on symptoms, thyroxine, TRAb, thyroid ultrasound and orbital computed tomography findings. Germline CDR1 is WSHSY and CDR2 is SAAADI. J gave up 8 bases and V 2 bases, and 7 bases lay outside the gene matches. The CDR3 length is 15 residues. Sequenced material: blood. V is TRBV10-2 and J is TRBJ1-4; TRBD1 aligns across 8 bases. This TCR came from a man aged 45 to 65 with Graves' ophthalmopathy. The DNA of the CDR3 is TGCGCCAGCAGTGAGCCGGGACAGGCGTGGGAAAAACTGTTTTTT. Residues: CASSEPGQAWEKLFF.